This T cell receptor (beta chain) emerged from a study of naive and memory T cell subsets. Study-level points and caveats: TCR transcript changes with activation or differentiation may affect this RNA method. Far more TCRs reportedly came from tuberculin skin test site biopsies.

Treatment of the sample: skin biopsy from PPD injection site in Mantoux-positive individual. The library had UMIs added by 3' ligation of an oligonucleotide to TCR cDNA. Input was about 1 to 1000 ng of DNase-treated total RNA without cell sorting. Trimming removed 3 bases at V and 4 bases at J, with 15 bases between. Germline V gene data show CDR1 as SGHTA and CDR2 as FQGNSA. This CDR3 spans 15 amino acids. This clonotype occurred many times. No antigen is known for it. Amplification of ligated cDNA took four PCR rounds with SP2 and nested alpha and beta constant primers. TCRdb re-called the UMI-ligation and nested PCR reads with MiXCR, one entry per CDR3 protein. The sample holds around 30,000 distinct CDR3 sequences, more than 6.5% seen once.

The sample consisted of skin, taken from a tuberculin skin test site. The chain has TRBV7-2 and TRBJ2-5; D possibly corresponds to TRBD1 (5 bases). The TCR sequence derives from an adult in good health. The CDR3 spells CASSFQGGVRETQYF. CDR3 DNA sequence: TGTGCCAGCAGCTTCCAGGGTGGGGTGCGAGAGACCCAGTACTTC.